Sequencing of this TCR beta chain was carried out in a study of cytomegalovirus exposure and HLA in healthy donors. As concerns this clone: Its antigen is not known.

PCR was performed using 60 Vbeta and 13 Jbeta primers. TCRdb's table, derived via immunoSEQ multiplex PCR, lists solely in-frame clones and lacks some. The sample contains about 120,000 clones, about 80% of which appear only once. Trimming at V came to 6 bases and at J to 1 base, leaving 5 bases not matched to a gene. The V gene's germline CDR1 is KGHSH and CDR2 LQKENI. CDR3 length equals 17 residues. Regarding the study as a whole: Highly shared variants forming one cluster were likely a sequencing artifact.

The source of this sequence is a woman younger than 30 in good health and CMV-seronegative. This chain joins TRBV18 and TRBJ2-3; 15 bases line up with TRBD2. The sample was PBMCs. This CDR3 reads CASSGTSGRPGTDTQYF. The CDR3 DNA sequence: TGTGCCAGCTCCGGGACTAGCGGGAGGCCGGGCACAGATACGCAGTATTTT.